This T cell receptor beta chain was retrieved from a study of STAT5B mutations in CD4+ large granular lymphocyte leukemia. Study context: The CDR3 'QG' motif was associated with a particular HLA allele among healthy donors. General study points: Main leukemic clonotypes were patient-specific, but approximately 27% appeared at low frequency elsewhere. Top patient clones used TRBV06 genes more often: 8/27 versus 2/35 in controls.

Germline lookup yields CDR1 SGHRS and CDR2 YFSETQ. V lost 4 bases and J lost 1, with 9 bases in between. This CDR3 region has 13 residues. TCRdb's table, derived via immunoSEQ multiplex PCR, lists solely in-frame clones and lacks some. The sample carries 20,000 to 25,000 clones, 74% recorded once. A word on this clone: Antigen unknown.

J is TRBJ2-7 and V is TRBV5-1; D unresolved. The sequence was collected from a human donor in good health. The sample consisted of CD4+ T cells from blood buffy coats. CDR3 DNA: TGCGCCAGCAGCCGCGGACCTTCCTACGAGCAGTACTTC. It codes for CASSRGPSYEQYF.